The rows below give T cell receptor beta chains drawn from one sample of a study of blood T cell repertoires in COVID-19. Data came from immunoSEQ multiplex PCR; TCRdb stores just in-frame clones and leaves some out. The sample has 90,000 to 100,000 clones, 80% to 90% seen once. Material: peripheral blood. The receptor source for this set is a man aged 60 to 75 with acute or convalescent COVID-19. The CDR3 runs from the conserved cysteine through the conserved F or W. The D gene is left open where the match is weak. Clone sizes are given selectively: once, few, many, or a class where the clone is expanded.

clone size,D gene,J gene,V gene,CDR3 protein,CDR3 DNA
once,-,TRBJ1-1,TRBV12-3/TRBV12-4,CASERNTEAFF,TGTGCCAGCGAGAGGAACACTGAAGCTTTCTTT
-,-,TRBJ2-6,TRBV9,CASNQGNGANVLTF,TGTGCCAGCAACCAGGGTAACGGGGCCAACGTCCTGACTTTC
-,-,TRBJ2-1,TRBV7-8,CASSLAAIARFF,TGTGCCAGCAGCTTAGCAGCGATAGCACGGTTCTTC
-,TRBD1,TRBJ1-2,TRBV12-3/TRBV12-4,CASSRQGARGYTF,TGTGCCAGCAGTCGACAGGGGGCGCGCGGCTACACCTTC
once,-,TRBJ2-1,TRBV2,CASSDRVGFNEQFF,TGTGCCAGCAGTGACAGGGTGGGATTCAATGAGCAGTTCTTC
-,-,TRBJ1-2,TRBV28,CASNHADAGGLGGYTF,TGTGCCAGCAACCACGCCGACGCCGGGGGTTTAGGGGGCTACACCTTC
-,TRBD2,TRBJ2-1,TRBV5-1,CASSLGGTSGYYEQFF,TGCGCCAGCAGCTTGGGAGGGACTAGCGGATACTATGAGCAGTTCTTC
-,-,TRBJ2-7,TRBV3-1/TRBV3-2,CASSQDRQGRGEQYF,TGTGCCAGCAGCCAAGATCGGCAGGGTAGGGGCGAGCAGTACTTC
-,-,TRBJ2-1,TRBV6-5,CASRRQVHSYNEQFF,TGTGCCAGCAGGAGACAGGTTCACTCCTACAATGAGCAGTTCTTC
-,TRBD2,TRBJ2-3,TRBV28,CASSLLRGGTDTQYF,TGTGCCAGCAGTTTATTGCGGGGGGGCACAGATACGCAGTATTTT
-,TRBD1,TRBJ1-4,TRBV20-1,CSASPDRVGEKLFF,TGCAGTGCTAGTCCGGACAGGGTAGGTGAAAAACTGTTTTTT
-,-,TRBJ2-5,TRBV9,CASSVGNQGPQETQYF,TGTGCCAGCAGCGTAGGGAATCAGGGGCCCCAAGAGACCCAGTACTTC
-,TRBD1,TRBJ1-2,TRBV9,CASSVTGGNYGYTF,TGTGCCAGCAGCGTGACAGGGGGGAACTATGGCTACACCTTC
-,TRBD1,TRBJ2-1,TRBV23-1,CATQKGQGSCNEQFF,TGCGCCACCCAAAAAGGACAGGGGTCGTGCAATGAGCAGTTCTTC
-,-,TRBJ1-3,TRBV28,CASSRHGKDYGNTIYF,TGTGCCAGCAGTCGGCATGGGAAGGACTATGGAAACACCATATATTTT
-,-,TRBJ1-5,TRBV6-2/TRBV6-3,CASSYGGLGNQPQHF,TGTGCCAGCAGTTATGGGGGCTTGGGCAATCAGCCCCAGCATTTT
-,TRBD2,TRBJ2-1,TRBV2,CASSVLLAGGPSLIF,TGTGCCAGCAGTGTCTTGCTAGCGGGGGGTCCCAGTTTGATCTTC
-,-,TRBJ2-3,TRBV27,CASSPGGRRNTQYF,TGTGCCAGCAGTCCAGGGGGGAGGAGAAATACGCAGTATTTT
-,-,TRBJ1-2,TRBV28,CASSLMRPRYGYTF,TGTGCCAGCAGTTTAATGCGGCCCCGCTATGGCTACACCTTC
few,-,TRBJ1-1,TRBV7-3,CASSLSPLLNTEAFF,TGTGCCAGCAGCTTATCCCCCCTTCTGAACACTGAAGCTTTCTTT
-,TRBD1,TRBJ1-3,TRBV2,CASSGQGSTIYF,TGTGCCAGCAGTGGACAGGGTAGTACCATATATTTT
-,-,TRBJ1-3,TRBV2,CASSEGGVSGNTIYF,TGTGCCAGCAGTGAAGGGGGAGTCTCTGGAAACACCATATATTTT
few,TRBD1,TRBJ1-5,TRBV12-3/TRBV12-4,CASRGTGDQPQHF,TGTGCCAGCAGGGGGACAGGGGATCAGCCCCAGCATTTT
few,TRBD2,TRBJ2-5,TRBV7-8,CASSLVGRGGETQYF,TGTGCCAGCAGCTTGGTGGGACGGGGAGGGGAGACCCAGTACTTC
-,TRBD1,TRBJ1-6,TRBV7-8,CASSPQDRVGSPLHF,TGTGCCAGCAGCCCGCAGGACAGGGTCGGGTCACCCCTCCACTTT
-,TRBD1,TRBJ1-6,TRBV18,CASSSGTGLANSPLHF,TGTGCCAGCTCATCCGGGACAGGGTTGGCTAATTCACCCCTCCACTTT
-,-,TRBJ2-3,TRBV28,CASSSPAASVDTQYF,TGTGCCAGCAGTTCCCCCGCGGCTAGCGTAGATACGCAGTATTTT
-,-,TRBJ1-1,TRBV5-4,CASSIHRDNTEAFF,TGTGCCAGCAGTATTCACAGGGACAACACTGAAGCTTTCTTT
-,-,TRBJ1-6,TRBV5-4,CANSLGSSYNSPLHF,TGTGCCAACAGCTTGGGGAGCTCCTATAATTCACCCCTCCACTTT
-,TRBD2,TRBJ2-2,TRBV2,CASKPGLASGELFF,TGTGCCAGCAAGCCGGGACTAGCATCCGGGGAGCTGTTTTTT
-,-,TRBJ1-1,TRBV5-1,CASSTSGRRETEAFF,TGCGCCAGCAGCACGAGCGGACGCCGGGAGACTGAAGCTTTCTTT
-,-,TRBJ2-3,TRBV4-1,CASSQGAGALTDTQYF,TGCGCCAGCAGCCAAGGGGCAGGGGCCCTCACAGATACGCAGTATTTT
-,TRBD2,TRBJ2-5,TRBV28,CASIRGGSETQYF,TGTGCCAGCATTCGCGGGGGTTCAGAGACCCAGTACTTC
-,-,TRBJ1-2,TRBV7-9,CASSLRGGAQYGYTF,TGTGCCAGCAGCTTACGAGGGGGTGCTCAGTATGGCTACACCTTC
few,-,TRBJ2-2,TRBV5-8,CASSLGYRQSNTGELFF,TGTGCCAGCAGCTTGGGTTACAGACAGTCGAACACCGGGGAGCTGTTTTTT
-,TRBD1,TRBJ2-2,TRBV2,CASSRTGVTGELFF,TGTGCCAGCAGTCGGACAGGGGTAACCGGGGAGCTGTTTTTT
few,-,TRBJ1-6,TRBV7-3,CASSRTADQPLHF,TGTGCCAGCAGCCGCACAGCCGATCAACCCCTCCACTTT
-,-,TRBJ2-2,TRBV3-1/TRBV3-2,CASTPRVAGELFF,TGTGCCAGCACCCCGCGGGTCGCCGGGGAGCTGTTTTTT
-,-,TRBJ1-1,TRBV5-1,CASSLVSPGNTEAFF,TGCGCCAGCAGCTTGGTCAGCCCAGGGAACACTGAAGCTTTCTTT
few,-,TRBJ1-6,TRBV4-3,CASSQDRGGSGSPLHF,TGCGCCAGCAGCCAAGATCGGGGGGGGTCCGGTTCACCCCTCCACTTT
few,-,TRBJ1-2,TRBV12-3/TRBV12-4,CASSGPDYGYTF,TGTGCCAGCAGTGGGCCAGACTATGGCTACACCTTC
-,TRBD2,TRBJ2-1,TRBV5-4,CASSLAGTSGNNEQFF,TGTGCCAGCAGCTTGGCCGGGACTAGCGGCAACAATGAGCAGTTCTTC